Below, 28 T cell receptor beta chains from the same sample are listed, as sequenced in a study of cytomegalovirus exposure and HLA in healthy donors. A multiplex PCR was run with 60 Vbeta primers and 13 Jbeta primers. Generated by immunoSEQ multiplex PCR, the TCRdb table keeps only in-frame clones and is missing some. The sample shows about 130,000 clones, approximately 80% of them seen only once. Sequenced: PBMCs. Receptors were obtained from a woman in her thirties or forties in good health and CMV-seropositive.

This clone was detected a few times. The CDR3 reads CASKLQGQGNSPLHF. For the CDR3, the DNA is TGTGCCAGCAAGTTACAGGGGCAAGGTAATTCACCCCTCCACTTT. The genes are TRBV6-1 and TRBJ1-6; 7 bases are a match to TRBD1. Germline-derived CDR1 and CDR2 are MNHNS and SASEGT. The ends lost 7 bases at V and 6 bases at J; junction bases unmatched: 9. The CDR3 covers 15 residues.

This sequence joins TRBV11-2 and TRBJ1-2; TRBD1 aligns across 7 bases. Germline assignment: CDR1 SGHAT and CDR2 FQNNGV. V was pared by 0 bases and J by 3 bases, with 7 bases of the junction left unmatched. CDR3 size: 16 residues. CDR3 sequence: CASSLDPSGTDYGYTF. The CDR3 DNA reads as TGTGCCAGCAGCTTAGACCCCTCAGGGACAGACTATGGCTACACCTTC.

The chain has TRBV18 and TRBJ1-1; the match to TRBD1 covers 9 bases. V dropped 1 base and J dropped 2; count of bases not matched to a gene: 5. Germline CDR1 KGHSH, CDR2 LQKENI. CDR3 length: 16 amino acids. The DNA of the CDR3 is TGTGCCAGCTCACCACTCAGGACAGGGGACAACACTGAAGCTTTCTTT. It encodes CASSPLRTGDNTEAFF.

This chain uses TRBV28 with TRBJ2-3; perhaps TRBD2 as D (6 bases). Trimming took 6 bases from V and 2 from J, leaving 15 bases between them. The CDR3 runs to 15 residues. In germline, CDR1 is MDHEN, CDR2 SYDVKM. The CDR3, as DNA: TGTGCCAGCAGCTTGGACTACAGATCCACAGATACGCAGTATTTT. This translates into CASSLDYRSTDTQYF.

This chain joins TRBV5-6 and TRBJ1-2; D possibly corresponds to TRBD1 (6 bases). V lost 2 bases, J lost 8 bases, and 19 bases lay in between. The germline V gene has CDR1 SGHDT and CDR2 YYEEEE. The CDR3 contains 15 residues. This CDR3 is CASSLVTGTLGGYTF. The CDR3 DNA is TGTGCCAGCAGCTTAGTAACAGGGACACTAGGCGGCTACACCTTC.

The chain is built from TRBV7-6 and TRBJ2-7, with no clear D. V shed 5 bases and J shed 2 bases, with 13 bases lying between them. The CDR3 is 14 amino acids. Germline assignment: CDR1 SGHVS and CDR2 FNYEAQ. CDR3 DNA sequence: TGTGCCAGCAGCCCCTCGGTTATCCCCTACGAGCAGTACTTC. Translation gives CASSPSVIPYEQYF. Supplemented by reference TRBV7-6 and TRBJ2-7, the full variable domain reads GAGVSQSPRYKVTKRGQDVALRCDPISGHVSLYWYRQALGQGPEFLTYFNYEAQQDKSGLPNDRFSAERPEGSISTLTIQRTEQRDSAMYRCASSPSVIPYEQYFGPGTRLTVT.

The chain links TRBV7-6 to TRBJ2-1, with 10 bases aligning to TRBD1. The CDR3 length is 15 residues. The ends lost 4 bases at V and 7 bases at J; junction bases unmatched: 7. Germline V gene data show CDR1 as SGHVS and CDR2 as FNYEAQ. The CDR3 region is CASSWGQGFSNEQFF. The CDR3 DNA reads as TGTGCCAGCAGCTGGGGACAGGGGTTTTCAAATGAGCAGTTCTTC.

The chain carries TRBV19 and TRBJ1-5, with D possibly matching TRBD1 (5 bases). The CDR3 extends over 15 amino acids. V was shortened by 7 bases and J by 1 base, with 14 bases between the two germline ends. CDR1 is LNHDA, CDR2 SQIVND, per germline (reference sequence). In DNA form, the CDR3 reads TGTGCCAGTACATCTCGGGGGAGGAGCAATCAGCCCCAGCATTTT. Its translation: CASTSRGRSNQPQHF.

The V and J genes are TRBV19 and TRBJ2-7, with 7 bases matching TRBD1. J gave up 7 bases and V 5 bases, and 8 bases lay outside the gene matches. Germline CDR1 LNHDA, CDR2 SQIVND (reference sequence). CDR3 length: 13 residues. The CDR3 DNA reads TGTGCCAGTAGTGTGACAGGGAAAGGGGAGCAGTACTTC. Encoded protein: CASSVTGKGEQYF.

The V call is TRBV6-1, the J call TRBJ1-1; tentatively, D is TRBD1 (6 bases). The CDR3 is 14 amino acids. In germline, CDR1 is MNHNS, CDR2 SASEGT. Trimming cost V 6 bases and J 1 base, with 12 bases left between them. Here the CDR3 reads CASRSGTQNTEAFF. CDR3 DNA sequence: TGTGCCAGCAGATCCGGGACACAGAACACTGAAGCTTTCTTT.

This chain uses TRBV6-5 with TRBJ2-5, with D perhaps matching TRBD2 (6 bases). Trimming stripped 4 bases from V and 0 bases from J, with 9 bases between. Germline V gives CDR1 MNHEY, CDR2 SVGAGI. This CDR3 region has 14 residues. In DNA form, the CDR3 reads TGTGCCAGCAGTTCGGGAGCGTACCAAGAGACCCAGTACTTC. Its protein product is CASSSGAYQETQYF.

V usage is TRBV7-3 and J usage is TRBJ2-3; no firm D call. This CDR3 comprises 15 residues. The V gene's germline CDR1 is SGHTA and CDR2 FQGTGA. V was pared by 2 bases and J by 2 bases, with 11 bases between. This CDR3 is CASSLGQNPTDTQYF. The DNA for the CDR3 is TGTGCCAGCAGCTTAGGCCAGAACCCCACAGATACGCAGTATTTT.

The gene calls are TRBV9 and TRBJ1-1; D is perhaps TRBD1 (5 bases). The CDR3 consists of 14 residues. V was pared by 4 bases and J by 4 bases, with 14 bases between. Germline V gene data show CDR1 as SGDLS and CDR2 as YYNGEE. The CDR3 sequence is CASSLSQGSTEAFF. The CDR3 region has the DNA TGTGCCAGCAGCCTTAGTCAGGGTAGCACTGAAGCTTTCTTT.

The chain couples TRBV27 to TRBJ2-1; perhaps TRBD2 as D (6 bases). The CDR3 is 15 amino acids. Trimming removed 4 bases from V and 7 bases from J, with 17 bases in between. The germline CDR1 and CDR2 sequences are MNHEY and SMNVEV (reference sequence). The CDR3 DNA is TGTGCCAGCAGTTCCCAGCGGGTAGCAAGGAATGAGCAGTTCTTC. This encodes CASSSQRVARNEQFF.

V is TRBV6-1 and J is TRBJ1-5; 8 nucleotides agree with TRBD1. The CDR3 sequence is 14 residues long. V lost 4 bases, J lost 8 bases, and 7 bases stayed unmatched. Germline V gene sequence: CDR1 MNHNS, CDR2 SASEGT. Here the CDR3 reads CASSVRGRLEPQHF. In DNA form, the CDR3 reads TGTGCCAGCAGTGTCAGGGGGCGTTTGGAGCCCCAGCATTTT.

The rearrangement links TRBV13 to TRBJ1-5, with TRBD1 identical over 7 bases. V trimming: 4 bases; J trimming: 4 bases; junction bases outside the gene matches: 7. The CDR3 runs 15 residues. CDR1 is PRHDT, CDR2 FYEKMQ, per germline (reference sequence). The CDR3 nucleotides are TGTGCCAGCAGCTCGCGACAGGGTTTAAATCAGCCCCAGCATTTT. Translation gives CASSSRQGLNQPQHF.

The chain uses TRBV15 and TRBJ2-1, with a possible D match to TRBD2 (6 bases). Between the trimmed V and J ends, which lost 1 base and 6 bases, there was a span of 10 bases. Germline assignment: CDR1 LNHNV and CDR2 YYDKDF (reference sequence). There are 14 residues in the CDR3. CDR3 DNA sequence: TGTGCCACCAGCAGAGGGGGGGTTTCCAATGAGCAGTTCTTC. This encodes CATSRGGVSNEQFF. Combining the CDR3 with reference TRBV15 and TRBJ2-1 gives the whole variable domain DAMVIQNPRYQVTQFGKPVTLSCSQTLNHNVMYWYQQKSSQAPKLLFHYYDKDFNNEADTPDNFQSRRPNTSFCFLDIRSPGLGDTAMYLCATSRGGVSNEQFFGPGTRLTVL.

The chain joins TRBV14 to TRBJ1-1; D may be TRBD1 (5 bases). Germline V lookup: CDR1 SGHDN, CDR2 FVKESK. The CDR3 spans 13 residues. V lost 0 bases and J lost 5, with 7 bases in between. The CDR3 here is CASSQDRGTEAFF. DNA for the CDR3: TGTGCCAGCAGCCAAGATCGGGGGACTGAAGCTTTCTTT.

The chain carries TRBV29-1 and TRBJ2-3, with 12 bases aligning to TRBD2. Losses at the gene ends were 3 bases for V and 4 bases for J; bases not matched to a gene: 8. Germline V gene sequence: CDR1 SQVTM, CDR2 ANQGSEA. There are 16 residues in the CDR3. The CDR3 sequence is CSVDGRGLAGPDTQYF. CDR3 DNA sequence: TGCAGCGTTGACGGTCGCGGACTAGCGGGGCCAGATACGCAGTATTTT.

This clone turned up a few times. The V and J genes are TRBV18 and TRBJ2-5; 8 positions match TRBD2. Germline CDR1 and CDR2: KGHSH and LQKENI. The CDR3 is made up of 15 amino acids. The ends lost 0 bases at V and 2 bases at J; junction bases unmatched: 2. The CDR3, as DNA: TGTGCCAGCTCACCACCGCGCGGGGGGCAAGAGACCCAGTACTTC. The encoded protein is CASSPPRGGQETQYF.

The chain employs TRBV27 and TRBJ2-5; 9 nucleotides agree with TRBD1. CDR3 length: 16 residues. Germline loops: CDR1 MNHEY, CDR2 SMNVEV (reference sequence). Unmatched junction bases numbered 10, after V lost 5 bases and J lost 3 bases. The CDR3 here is CASSPLAGTGKETQYF. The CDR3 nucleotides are TGTGCCAGCAGTCCGCTGGCCGGGACAGGGAAAGAGACCCAGTACTTC.

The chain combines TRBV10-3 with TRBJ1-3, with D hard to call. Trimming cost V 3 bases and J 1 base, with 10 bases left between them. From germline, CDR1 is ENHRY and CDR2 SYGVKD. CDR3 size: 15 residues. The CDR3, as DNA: TGTGCCATCAGTGACAACACATTGTCTGGAAACACCATATATTTT. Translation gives CAISDNTLSGNTIYF.

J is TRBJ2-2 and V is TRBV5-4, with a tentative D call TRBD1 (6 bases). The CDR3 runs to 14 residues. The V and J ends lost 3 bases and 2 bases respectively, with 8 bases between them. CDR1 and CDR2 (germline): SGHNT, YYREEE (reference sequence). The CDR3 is CASSWTENTGELFF. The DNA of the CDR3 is TGTGCCAGCAGCTGGACAGAAAACACCGGGGAGCTGTTTTTT.

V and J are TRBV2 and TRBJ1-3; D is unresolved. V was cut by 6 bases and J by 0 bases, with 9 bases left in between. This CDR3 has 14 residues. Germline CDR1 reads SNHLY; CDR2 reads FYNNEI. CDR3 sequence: CASRDWVSGNTIYF. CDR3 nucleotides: TGTGCCAGCAGAGACTGGGTCTCTGGAAACACCATATATTTT.

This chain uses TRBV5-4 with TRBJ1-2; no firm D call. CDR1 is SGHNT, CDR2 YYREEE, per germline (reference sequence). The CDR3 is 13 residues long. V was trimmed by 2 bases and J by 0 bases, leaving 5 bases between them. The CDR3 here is CASSFVTNYGYTF. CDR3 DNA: TGTGCCAGCAGCTTCGTAACTAACTATGGCTACACCTTC.

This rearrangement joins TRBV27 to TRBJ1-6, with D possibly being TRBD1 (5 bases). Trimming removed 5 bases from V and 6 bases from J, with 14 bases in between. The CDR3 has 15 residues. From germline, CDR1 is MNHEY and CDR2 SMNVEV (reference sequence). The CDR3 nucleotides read TGTGCCAGCAGTCCCCGTGACAGCTCTAATTCACCCCTCCACTTT. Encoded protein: CASSPRDSSNSPLHF.

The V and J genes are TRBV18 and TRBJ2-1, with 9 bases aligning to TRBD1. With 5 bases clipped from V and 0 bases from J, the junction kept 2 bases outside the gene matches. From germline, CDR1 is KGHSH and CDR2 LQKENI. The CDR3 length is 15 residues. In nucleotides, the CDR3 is TGTGCCAGCTCAGGGACAGGGAGCTCCTACAATGAGCAGTTCTTC. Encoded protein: CASSGTGSSYNEQFF.

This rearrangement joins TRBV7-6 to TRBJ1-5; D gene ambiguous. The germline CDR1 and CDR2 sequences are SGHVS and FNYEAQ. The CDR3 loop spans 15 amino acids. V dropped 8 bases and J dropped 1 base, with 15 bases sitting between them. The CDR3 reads CASSVGTGSNQPQHF. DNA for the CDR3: TGTGCCAGCTCAGTGGGAACGGGGAGCAATCAGCCCCAGCATTTT.